This paragraph covers one T cell receptor (beta chain) sequence. The antigen is unknown. The table came from immunoSEQ multiplex PCR; TCRdb's copy has only in-frame clones and leaves some out. The sample lists approximately 200,000 clones, about 86% occurring once. The CDR3 sequence is 13 residues long. The V and J ends lost 4 bases and 8 bases, in that order; junction bases with no gene match: 5. CDR1 is MNHNY and CDR2 is SVGAGI in the germline V gene (reference sequence). This specimen belongs to a study of cytomegalovirus exposure and HLA in healthy donors. Study findings and constraints: The CMV antigen specificity of a few CMV-associated chains was confirmed through in vitro analysis.

The sequence derives from a woman aged 18 to 35 in good health and CMV-seronegative. The rearrangement links TRBV6-6 to TRBJ1-2; the match to TRBD1 covers 9 bases. Sample: PBMCs. In DNA form, the CDR3 reads TGTGCCAGCAGTTTCAACAGGGGGCGAGGCTACACCTTC. This sequence encodes CASSFNRGRGYTF.